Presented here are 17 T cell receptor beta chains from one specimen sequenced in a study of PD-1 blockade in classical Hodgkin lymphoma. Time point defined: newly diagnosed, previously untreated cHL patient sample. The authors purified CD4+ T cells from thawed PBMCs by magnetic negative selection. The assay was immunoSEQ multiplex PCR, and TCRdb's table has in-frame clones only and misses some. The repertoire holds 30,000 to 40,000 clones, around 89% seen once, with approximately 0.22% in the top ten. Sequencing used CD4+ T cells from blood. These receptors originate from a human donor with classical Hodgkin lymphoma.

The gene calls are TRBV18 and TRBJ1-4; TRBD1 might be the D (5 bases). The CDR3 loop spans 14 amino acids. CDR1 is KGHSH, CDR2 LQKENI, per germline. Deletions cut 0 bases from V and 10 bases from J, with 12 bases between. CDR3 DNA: TGTGCCAGCTCACCACCGCATAGGGGAGGAAAACTGTTTTTT. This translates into CASSPPHRGGKLFF.

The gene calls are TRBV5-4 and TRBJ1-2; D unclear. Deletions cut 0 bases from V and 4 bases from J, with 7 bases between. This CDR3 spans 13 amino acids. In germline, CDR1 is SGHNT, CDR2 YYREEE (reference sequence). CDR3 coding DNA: TGTGCCAGCAGCTTGGTAGAAACCTATGGCTACACCTTC. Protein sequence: CASSLVETYGYTF.

CDR3 sequence (DNA): TGTGCCTGGACCCCGGACAGTAGAAGAAATGGCTACACCTTC. Translation gives CAWTPDSRRNGYTF. This chain uses TRBV30 with TRBJ1-2, with D perhaps TRBD1 (6 bases). This CDR3 contains 14 residues. Germline CDR1 and CDR2: GTSNPN and SVGIG (reference sequence). Trimming took off 4 bases at V and 6 bases at J, with 18 bases between the two ends.

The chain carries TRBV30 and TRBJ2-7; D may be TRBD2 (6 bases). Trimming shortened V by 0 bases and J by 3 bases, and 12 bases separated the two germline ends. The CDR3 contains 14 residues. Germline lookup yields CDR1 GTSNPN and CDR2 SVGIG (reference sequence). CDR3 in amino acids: CAWSVGLEIYEQYF. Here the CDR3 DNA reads TGTGCCTGGAGTGTGGGACTGGAGATCTACGAGCAGTACTTC. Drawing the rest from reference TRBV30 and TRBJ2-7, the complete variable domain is SQTIHQWPATLVQPVGSPLSLECTVEGTSNPNLYWYRQAAGRGLQLLFYSVGIGQISSEVPQNLSASRPQDRQFILSSKKLLLSDSGFYLCAWSVGLEIYEQYFGPGTRLTVT.

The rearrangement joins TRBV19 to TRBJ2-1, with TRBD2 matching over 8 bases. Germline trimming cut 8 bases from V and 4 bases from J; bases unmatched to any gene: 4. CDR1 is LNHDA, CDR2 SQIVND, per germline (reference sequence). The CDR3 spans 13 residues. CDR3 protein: CASQERGYNEQFF. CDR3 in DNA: TGTGCCAGTCAAGAGCGGGGGTACAATGAGCAGTTCTTC.

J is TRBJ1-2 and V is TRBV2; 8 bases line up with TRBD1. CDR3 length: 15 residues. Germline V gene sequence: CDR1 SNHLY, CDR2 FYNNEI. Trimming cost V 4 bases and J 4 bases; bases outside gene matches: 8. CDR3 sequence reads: CASSAWSGGSYGYTF. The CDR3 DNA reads TGTGCCAGCAGTGCCTGGTCAGGGGGCAGCTATGGCTACACCTTC.

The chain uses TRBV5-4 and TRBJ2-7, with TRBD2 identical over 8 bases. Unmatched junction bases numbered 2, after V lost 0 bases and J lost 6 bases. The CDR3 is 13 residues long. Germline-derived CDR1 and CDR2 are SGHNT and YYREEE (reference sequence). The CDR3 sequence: CASSLAGGAEQYF. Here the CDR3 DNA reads TGTGCCAGCAGCTTGGCCGGGGGGGCCGAGCAGTACTTC.

CDR3 nucleotide sequence: TGTGCCTGGAATAAAGGGGGCGGGGATGGCTACACCTTC. Translating gives CAWNKGGGDGYTF. This sequence joins TRBV30 and TRBJ1-2, with TRBD1 matching 7 bases. This CDR3 contains 13 residues. Trimming at V came to 4 bases and at J to 6 bases, leaving 8 bases not matched to a gene. CDR1 is GTSNPN, CDR2 SVGIG, per germline (reference sequence).

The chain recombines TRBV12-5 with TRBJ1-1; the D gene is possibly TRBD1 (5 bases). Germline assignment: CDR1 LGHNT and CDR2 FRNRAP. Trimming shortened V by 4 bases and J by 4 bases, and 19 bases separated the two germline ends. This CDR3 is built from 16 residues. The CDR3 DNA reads TGTGCTAGTGGTTGGGACGGGTCCTCCGGGGTCACTGAAGCTTTCTTT. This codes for CASGWDGSSGVTEAFF.

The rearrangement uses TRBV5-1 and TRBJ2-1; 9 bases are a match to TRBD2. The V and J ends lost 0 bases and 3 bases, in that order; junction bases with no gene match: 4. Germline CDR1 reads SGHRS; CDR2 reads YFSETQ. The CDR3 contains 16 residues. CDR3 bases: TGCGCCAGCAGCTTGGGCGCGGGAGGGGGCTACAATGAGCAGTTCTTC. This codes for CASSLGAGGGYNEQFF.

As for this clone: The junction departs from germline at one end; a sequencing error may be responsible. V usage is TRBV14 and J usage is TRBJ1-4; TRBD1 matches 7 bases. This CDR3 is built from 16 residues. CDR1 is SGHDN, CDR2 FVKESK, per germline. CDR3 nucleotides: TGTGCCAGCAGGCAAGACAGGGCCCCAACTAATGAAAAACTGTTTTTT. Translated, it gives CASRQDRAPTNEKLFF.

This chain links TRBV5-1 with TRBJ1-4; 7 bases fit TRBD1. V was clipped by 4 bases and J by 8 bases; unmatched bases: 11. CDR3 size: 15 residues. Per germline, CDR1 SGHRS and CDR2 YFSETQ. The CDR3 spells CASSPGDRAWEKLFF. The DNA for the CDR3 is TGCGCCAGCAGCCCAGGAGACAGGGCCTGGGAAAAACTGTTTTTT. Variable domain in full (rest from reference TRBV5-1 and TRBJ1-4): KAGVTQTPRYLIKTRGQQVTLSCSPISGHRSVSWYQQTPGQGLQFLFEYFSETQRNKGNFPGRFSGRQFSNSRSEMNVSTLELGDSALYLCASSPGDRAWEKLFFGSGTQLSVL.

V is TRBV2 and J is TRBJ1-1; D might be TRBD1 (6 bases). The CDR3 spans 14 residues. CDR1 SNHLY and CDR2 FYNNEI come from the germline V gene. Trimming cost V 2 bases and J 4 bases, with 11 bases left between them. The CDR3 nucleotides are TGTGCCAGCAGTGAACAGGGGATGGGCACTGAAGCTTTCTTT. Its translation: CASSEQGMGTEAFF.

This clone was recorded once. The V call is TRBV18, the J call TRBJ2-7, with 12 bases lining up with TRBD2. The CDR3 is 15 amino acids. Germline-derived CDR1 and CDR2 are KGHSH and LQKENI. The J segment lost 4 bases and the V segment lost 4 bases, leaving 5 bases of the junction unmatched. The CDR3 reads CASSLGGTSGYEQYF. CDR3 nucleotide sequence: TGTGCCAGCTCACTCGGAGGGACTAGCGGGTACGAGCAGTACTTC.

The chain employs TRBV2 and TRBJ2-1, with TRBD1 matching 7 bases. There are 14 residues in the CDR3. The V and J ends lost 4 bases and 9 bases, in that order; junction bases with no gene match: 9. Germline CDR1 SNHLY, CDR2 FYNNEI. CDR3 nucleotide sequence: TGTGCCAGCAGTGGTATGAGGGGGCTTAGTGAGCAGTTCTTC. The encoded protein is CASSGMRGLSEQFF.

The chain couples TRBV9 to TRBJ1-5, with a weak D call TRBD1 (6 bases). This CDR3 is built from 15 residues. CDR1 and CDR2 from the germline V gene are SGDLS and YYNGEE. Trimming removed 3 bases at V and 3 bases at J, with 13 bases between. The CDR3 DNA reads TGTGCCAGCAGCGCCACAGGGAAGGACAATCAGCCCCAGCATTTT. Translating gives CASSATGKDNQPQHF. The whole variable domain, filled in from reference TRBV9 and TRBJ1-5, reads DSGVTQTPKHLITATGQRVTLRCSPRSGDLSVYWYQQSLDQGLQFLIQYYNGEERAKGNILERFSAQQFPDLHSELNLSSLELGDSALYFCASSATGKDNQPQHFGDGTRLSIL.

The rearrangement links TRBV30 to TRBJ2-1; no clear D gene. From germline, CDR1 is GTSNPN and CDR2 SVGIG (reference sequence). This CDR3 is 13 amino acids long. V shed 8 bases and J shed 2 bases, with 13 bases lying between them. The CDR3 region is CALAAGPYNEQFF. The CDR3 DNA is TGTGCCCTGGCGGCCGGCCCCTACAATGAGCAGTTCTTC.